This T cell receptor (beta chain) stems from a study of blood T cell repertoires in COVID-19. Study-level background: Italy, Spain and the United States were the sources of the convalescent and acute COVID-19 samples. Sources were T cells, B-cell-depleted T cells, or PBMCs; the material itself was cDNA or gDNA.

The CDR3 loop spans 17 amino acids. Germline V lookup: CDR1 SNHLY, CDR2 FYNNEI. The ends lost 5 bases at V and 1 base at J; junction bases unmatched: 10. Original data processing: Reference gene primers were amplified, and this amplification served to estimate nucleated cell counts. Produced via immunoSEQ multiplex PCR; TCRdb's table is partial and in-frame only. The DNA gave D and trimming, while V, J and clone size come from that table. The data hold around 130,000 clones, with more than 80% observed a single time. Sequencing was carried out using peripheral blood. The chain joins TRBV2 to TRBJ2-7, with 11 bases fitting TRBD2. The clonotype comes from a man aged 40-49 years with acute or convalescent COVID-19. This chain's CDR3 is CASSFFLAGGISYEQYF. The CDR3 nucleotides are TGTGCCAGCAGTTTCTTCCTAGCGGGAGGTATATCCTACGAGCAGTACTTC.